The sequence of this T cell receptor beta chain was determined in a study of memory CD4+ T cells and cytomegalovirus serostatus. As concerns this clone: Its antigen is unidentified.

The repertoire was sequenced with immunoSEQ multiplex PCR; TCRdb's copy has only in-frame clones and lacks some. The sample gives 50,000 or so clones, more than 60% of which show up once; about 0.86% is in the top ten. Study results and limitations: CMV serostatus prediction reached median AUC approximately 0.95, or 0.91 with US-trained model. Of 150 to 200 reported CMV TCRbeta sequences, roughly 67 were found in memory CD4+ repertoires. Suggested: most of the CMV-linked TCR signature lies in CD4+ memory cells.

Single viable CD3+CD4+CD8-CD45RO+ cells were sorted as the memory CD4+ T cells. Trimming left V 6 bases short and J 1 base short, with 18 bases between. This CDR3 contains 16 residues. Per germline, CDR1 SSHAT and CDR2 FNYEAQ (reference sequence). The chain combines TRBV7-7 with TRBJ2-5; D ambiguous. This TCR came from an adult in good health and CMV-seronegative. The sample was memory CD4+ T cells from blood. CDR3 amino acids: CASSPRASARQETQYF. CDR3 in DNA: TGTGCCAGCAGTCCACGGGCCTCTGCCCGCCAAGAGACCCAGTACTTC.